This T cell receptor (beta chain) emerged from a study of T-cell reconstitution after alpha-beta-depleted transplantation in children. Study-wide findings and caveats: Alpha-beta T cells about two months after transplant reportedly derived from several hundred expanded graft clones. There were some patients whose high TCRbeta diversity at day 60 came from surviving recipient T cells and thymic progenitors. Among T cells one year after transplant, newly produced cells accounted for most counts and diversity.

This clonotype was seen many times. No antigen is known for it. TCRbeta library preparation incorporated unique molecular identifiers. TCRdb redid the calling of the PCR reads with MiXCR, one entry per CDR3 protein. The data contain approximately 490,000 distinct CDR3 sequences, about 10% of them singletons. Germline CDR1 reads SGHVS; CDR2 reads FQNEAQ. V gave up 3 bases and J gave up 6 bases, with 15 bases separating them. The CDR3 totals 14 residues. The TCR was taken from a child aged 2 to 15 with inherited bone marrow failure, due to receive a stem cell transplant. The rearrangement joins TRBV7-8 to TRBJ2-7; D may be TRBD1 or TRBD2 (7 bases each). The sample consisted of PBMCs, taken before TCRalphabeta/CD19-depleted stem cell transplant. The CDR3 sequence is CASSLEQGRGEQYF. The CDR3 region has the DNA TGTGCCAGCAGCTTGGAACAGGGGAGGGGCGAGCAGTACTTC.